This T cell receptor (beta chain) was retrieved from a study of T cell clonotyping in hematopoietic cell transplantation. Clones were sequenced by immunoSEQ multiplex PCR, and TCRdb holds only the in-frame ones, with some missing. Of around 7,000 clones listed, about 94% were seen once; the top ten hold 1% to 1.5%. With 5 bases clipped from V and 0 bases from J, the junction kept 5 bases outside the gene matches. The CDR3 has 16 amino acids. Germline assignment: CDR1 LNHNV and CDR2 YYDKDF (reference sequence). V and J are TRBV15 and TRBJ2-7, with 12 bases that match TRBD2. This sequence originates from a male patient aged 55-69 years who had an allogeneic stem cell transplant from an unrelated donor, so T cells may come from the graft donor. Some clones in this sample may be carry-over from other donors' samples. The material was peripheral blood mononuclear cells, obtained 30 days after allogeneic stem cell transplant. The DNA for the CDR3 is TGTGCCACCAGCCCCCGACTAGCGGGAGTCTCCTACGAGCAGTACTTC. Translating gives CATSPRLAGVSYEQYF.